This TCR beta chain was retrieved from a study of blood T cell repertoires in COVID-19. Turning to the study itself: Samples came from the United States, Italy and Spain, spanning acute and convalescent COVID-19. T cells, B-cell-depleted T cells, or PBMCs provided the cDNA or gDNA that served as material.

In the authors' workflow: By means of reference gene primer amplification, nucleated cell counts were estimated. Data came from immunoSEQ multiplex PCR; TCRdb stores just in-frame clones and leaves some out. The D gene and trimming were derived from the DNA, and the V and J assignments and clone size from that table. Here the sample spans fewer than 100,000 clones, around 80% being singletons. Trimming pared 3 bases from V and 3 bases from J, leaving 11 bases between. Germline V gives CDR1 MNHEY, CDR2 SMNVEV (reference sequence). The length of the CDR3 is 15 residues. The clonotype comes from a man aged 70-80 years with acute or convalescent COVID-19. Input material: peripheral blood. The chain recombines TRBV27 with TRBJ2-2, with D possibly matching TRBD2 (6 bases). Here the CDR3 DNA reads TGTGCCAGCAGTTTCGGTAGCGGTCACACCGGGGAGCTGTTTTTT. Encoded protein: CASSFGSGHTGELFF.